A single TCR beta chain is shown here with its context. This entry belongs to a study of T cell changes during pregnancy in multiple sclerosis. Per germline, CDR1 LGHNA and CDR2 YSLEER. J was trimmed by 7 bases and V by 0 bases; bases with no gene match: 7. This CDR3 is 16 amino acids long. Clones were read by immunoSEQ multiplex PCR, and TCRdb kept only the in-frame ones, dropping some. The sample carries over 15,000 clones, almost 85% recorded once. The V call is TRBV4-3, the J call TRBJ2-1, with 9 positions matching TRBD2. This TCR derives from a female donor in good health, enrolled as a control in a pregnancy study. The sample here was CD8+ T cells from peripheral blood mononuclear cells, taken in the second trimester of pregnancy. The CDR3 coding sequence is TGCGCCAGCAGCCAAGAATTCGGCGGGGGGGCGAATGAGCAGTTCTTC. Amino acid sequence: CASSQEFGGGANEQFF.